What follows are 7 T cell receptor beta chains derived from one specimen sequenced in a study of blood T cell repertoires in COVID-19. Sequenced by immunoSEQ multiplex PCR; TCRdb stores in-frame clones only, minus some. The repertoire holds roughly 360,000 clones, with roughly 90% as singletons. Input material: PBMCs or T cells enriched from blood (not recorded which). The receptors here all came from a woman aged 25-40 years with acute COVID-19.

The chain employs TRBV24-1 and TRBJ1-1; 7 bases are shared with TRBD1. In germline, CDR1 is KGHDR, CDR2 SFDVKD. V was clipped by 10 bases and J by 7 bases; unmatched bases: 5. The CDR3 is 11 residues long. Written as DNA, the CDR3 is TGTGCCACGCCACAGGGGATTGAAGCTTTCTTT. This translates into CATPQGIEAFF.

This sequence joins TRBV6-2 or TRBV6-3 and TRBJ1-1; possibly TRBD1 for D (5 bases). Germline V gene data show CDR1 as MNHEY and CDR2 as SVGEGT. This CDR3 region has 14 residues. V was cut by 2 bases and J by 3 bases, with 10 bases left in between. CDR3 region: CASSYRGADTEAFF. CDR3 nucleotides: TGTGCCAGCAGTTACAGGGGCGCCGACACTGAAGCTTTCTTT.

For this clone: The sample contains more than one DNA sequence encoding this CDR3. V is TRBV19 and J is TRBJ1-5, with D perhaps matching TRBD1 (5 bases). This CDR3 is built from 14 residues. The germline CDR1 and CDR2 sequences are LNHDA and SQIVND (reference sequence). The germline V and J ends were trimmed by 3 bases and 4 bases, with 10 bases remaining between them. CDR3 sequence: CASSIVPGNQPQHF. CDR3 nucleotides: TGTGCCAGTAGTATCGTCCCAGGGAATCAGCCCCAGCATTTT.

There are a few counts of this clone. The J gene is TRBJ2-1, the V gene TRBV4-1, with 11 bases lining up with TRBD2. Trimming cost V 2 bases and J 0 bases; bases outside gene matches: 12. Germline V gene sequence: CDR1 MGHRA, CDR2 YSYEKL. This CDR3 contains 20 residues. The chain's CDR3 is CASSQPSFSGGAGSYNEQFF. DNA of the CDR3: TGCGCCAGCAGCCAACCGTCGTTTAGCGGGGGGGCCGGCTCCTACAATGAGCAGTTCTTC.

The CDR3: CASSLTSLRGKSHAGELFF. The CDR3 nucleotides read TGTGCCAGCAGCTTAACGTCTTTGCGGGGGAAAAGTCACGCCGGGGAGCTGTTTTTT. This sequence joins TRBV7-6 and TRBJ2-2; 7 bases are shared with TRBD2. The CDR3 length is 19 residues. V lost 2 bases and J lost 6; bases outside the gene matches: 18. Germline V lookup: CDR1 SGHVS, CDR2 FNYEAQ.

V is TRBV3-1 (or the pseudogene TRBV3-2) and J is TRBJ2-3, with TRBD2 identical over 9 bases. The germline V gene has CDR1 LGHDT and CDR2 YNNKEL (reference sequence). This CDR3 region has 17 residues. Losses at the gene ends were 0 bases for V and 2 bases for J; bases not matched to a gene: 6. The CDR3 DNA reads TGTGCCAGCAGCCAAGAGACTAGCGGCCCCCTCACAGATACGCAGTATTTT. It encodes CASSQETSGPLTDTQYF.

The chain employs TRBV18 and TRBJ1-1, with a weak D call TRBD1 (5 bases). CDR3 size: 14 residues. With 0 bases removed from V and 6 bases from J, the gap between germline ends came to 11 bases. Germline-derived CDR1 and CDR2 are KGHSH and LQKENI. Written as DNA, the CDR3 is TGTGCCAGCTCACCACCGGGGGGGTTCTCTGAAGCTTTCTTT. Encoded protein: CASSPPGGFSEAFF.